Following are 9 T cell receptor beta chains from one sample sequenced in a study of T cell changes during pregnancy in multiple sclerosis (dated by TCRdb to the late 2010s). Libraries came from the immunoSEQ multiplex PCR assay. What TCRdb holds here is the immuneACCESS table cut down to in-frame rearrangements. Part of the clones is not present; checked against another copy, under half of the missing clones reflect an unresolved V gene, and the others are unexplained. The table for this sample lists some 76,000 clones; around 90% of them were counted only once. The ten largest clones take up under 0.35% of the sample. The sequencing here drew on CD4+ T cells from peripheral blood mononuclear cells, taken after pregnancy. All receptors come from a female donor with multiple sclerosis, enrolled in a pregnancy study.

J is TRBJ2-5 and V is TRBV10-3; 10 bases map to TRBD2. The CDR3 consists of 14 residues. V shed 6 bases and J 4 bases; nucleotides not matched to a gene: 5. Germline assignment: CDR1 ENHRY and CDR2 SYGVKD. This chain's CDR3 is CAIRGAGGTETQYF. For the CDR3, the DNA is TGTGCCATCAGAGGAGCGGGGGGGACAGAGACCCAGTACTTC.

This chain joins TRBV9 and TRBJ2-7, with D tentatively TRBD1 (5 bases). Germline V gives CDR1 SGDLS, CDR2 YYNGEE. Trimming cost V 1 base and J 1 base, with 9 bases left between them. The CDR3 is 14 residues long. In DNA form, the CDR3 reads TGTGCCAGCAGCGTACAGGGCTTATCCTACGAGCAGTACTTC. Amino acid sequence: CASSVQGLSYEQYF.

The chain carries TRBV6-1 and TRBJ2-1, with a weak D call TRBD2 (5 bases). V lost 4 bases to trimming and J lost 7 bases, with 17 bases between them. CDR1 and CDR2 from the germline V gene are MNHNS and SASEGT. The CDR3 runs 15 residues. This CDR3 reads CASSVVWTGSNEQFF. The CDR3 bases are TGTGCCAGCAGTGTCGTGTGGACTGGGTCGAATGAGCAGTTCTTC.

The chain carries TRBV5-1 and TRBJ1-2; TRBD1 matches 7 bases. Germline trimming cut 0 bases from V and 4 bases from J; bases unmatched to any gene: 3. Germline loops: CDR1 SGHRS, CDR2 YFSETQ. This CDR3 has 14 residues. CDR3 protein: CASSLGQGGYGYTF. The CDR3 nucleotides are TGCGCCAGCAGCTTGGGACAGGGTGGCTATGGCTACACCTTC.

This chain connects TRBV14 to TRBJ1-1; the D gene is possibly TRBD1 (6 bases). The length of the CDR3 is 14 residues. The V end was cut by 4 bases, the J end by 2 bases, with 11 bases between. Germline assignment: CDR1 SGHDN and CDR2 FVKESK. CDR3 loop: CASSPRGGNTEAFF. DNA of the CDR3: TGTGCCAGCAGCCCGCGGGGGGGCAACACTGAAGCTTTCTTT.

This chain joins TRBV19 and TRBJ2-5; weak D call: TRBD1 (6 bases). Trimming took off 8 bases at V and 1 base at J, with 11 bases between the two ends. The CDR3 covers 13 residues. Germline-derived CDR1 and CDR2 are LNHDA and SQIVND (reference sequence). CDR3 coding DNA: TGTGCCAGTGCCACGACAGGCCAAGAGACCCAGTACTTC. The encoded protein is CASATTGQETQYF. The complete variable domain, with remaining parts taken from reference TRBV19 and TRBJ2-5, reads DGGITQSPKYLFRKEGQNVTLSCEQNLNHDAMYWYRQDPGQGLRLIYYSQIVNDFQKGDIAEGYSVSREKKESFPLTVTSAQKNPTAFYLCASATTGQETQYFGPGTRLLVL.

V gene TRBV5-4 combines with J gene TRBJ2-7; 14 bases match TRBD2. CDR3 length: 16 residues. Looked up from germline, CDR1 is SGHNT and CDR2 is YYREEE (reference sequence). The V and J ends lost 4 bases and 5 bases, in that order; junction bases with no gene match: 8. The CDR3, as DNA: TGTGCCAGCAGCCCTGGGACTAGCGGGAGTGGAGACGAGCAGTACTTC. Its translation: CASSPGTSGSGDEQYF.

The rearrangement joins TRBV6-5 to TRBJ1-2; 7 bases are a match to TRBD1. V lost 4 bases, J lost 8 bases, and 13 bases stayed unmatched. This CDR3 comprises 15 residues. CDR1 is MNHEY and CDR2 is SVGAGI in the germline V gene. The CDR3 reads CASSSLAGTVSGYTF. The CDR3, as DNA: TGTGCCAGCAGTTCCCTCGCCGGGACAGTCAGCGGCTACACCTTC.

The rearrangement joins TRBV9 to TRBJ2-6; D perhaps matches TRBD1 (5 bases). V was cut by 0 bases and J by 2 bases, with 9 bases left in between. The CDR3 loop spans 16 amino acids. Germline V CDR1 and CDR2: SGDLS, YYNGEE. CDR3 DNA: TGTGCCAGCAGCGTAGGCGGCAGGGCTGGGGCCAACGTCCTGACTTTC. Translated, it gives CASSVGGRAGANVLTF. Looking up the rest from reference TRBV9 and TRBJ2-6 gives the full variable domain: DSGVTQTPKHLITATGQRVTLRCSPRSGDLSVYWYQQSLDQGLQFLIQYYNGEERAKGNILERFSAQQFPDLHSELNLSSLELGDSALYFCASSVGGRAGANVLTFGAGSRLTVL.